One sample yielded the 25 T cell receptor beta chains listed below, sequenced in a study of control samples from healthy donors and cancer patients. Sequencing was performed with immunoSEQ multiplex PCR; in TCRdb, only in-frame clones are kept and a portion is missing. The sample consists of about 41,000 clones, approximately 94% of them appearing once. Sequences were obtained from blood. Receptors originate from a man between 60 and 75 years old in good health.

V usage is TRBV20-1 and J usage is TRBJ2-7; D is possibly TRBD2 (5 bases). Germline V gene sequence: CDR1 DFQATT, CDR2 SNEGSKA (reference sequence). The CDR3 sequence is 14 residues long. The V and J ends lost 3 bases and 3 bases respectively, with 15 bases between them. The CDR3: CSASPKFGNYEQYF. Written as DNA, the CDR3 is TGCAGTGCTAGTCCAAAATTCGGGAACTACGAGCAGTACTTC.

The chain links TRBV21-1 to TRBJ2-3; the table calls TRBD1, which could not be checked here. TRBV21-1 represents a pseudogene. CDR3 length: 19 residues. CDR3 sequence (DNA): TGTGCCAGCAGTGCGACAAATAGGATGGGACACCCGGTCGCAGATACGCAGTATTTT. This sequence encodes CASSATNRMGHPVADTQYF.

The chain joins TRBV9 to TRBJ2-2; TRBD2 aligns across 13 bases. This CDR3 has 16 amino acids. Looked up from germline, CDR1 is SGDLS and CDR2 is YYNGEE. Unmatched junction bases numbered 4, after V lost 4 bases and J lost 4 bases. CDR3 DNA: TGTGCCAGCAGCTCGGGACTAGCGGGGATCACCGGGGAGCTGTTTTTT. Translated: CASSSGLAGITGELFF. Full variable domain (outside the CDR3, taken from reference TRBV9 and TRBJ2-2): DSGVTQTPKHLITATGQRVTLRCSPRSGDLSVYWYQQSLDQGLQFLIQYYNGEERAKGNILERFSAQQFPDLHSELNLSSLELGDSALYFCASSSGLAGITGELFFGEGSRLTVL.

The rearrangement joins TRBV6-6 to TRBJ2-7, with TRBD2 matching over 10 bases. The V segment lost 0 bases and the J segment 7 bases; nucleotides outside the gene matches: 3. CDR1 is MNHNY, CDR2 SVGAGI, per germline (reference sequence). CDR3 length: 14 amino acids. Written as DNA, the CDR3 is TGTGCCAGCAGTTACTCAGCGGGAGGGTATGAGCAGTACTTC. Protein product: CASSYSAGGYEQYF.

CDR3 protein: CASSLIGNDSPLHF. In DNA, the CDR3 is TGTGCCAGCAGTTTAATCGGGAATGATTCACCCCTCCACTTT. The rearrangement links TRBV28 to TRBJ1-6, with no clear D. Germline V lookup: CDR1 MDHEN, CDR2 SYDVKM. Trimming removed 2 bases at V and 8 bases at J, with 10 bases between. The CDR3 consists of 14 residues.

V gene TRBV30 combines with J gene TRBJ2-7; possible D gene TRBD1, 5 bases. Trimming cost V 5 bases and J 6 bases, with 11 bases left between them. From germline, CDR1 is GTSNPN and CDR2 SVGIG (reference sequence). The CDR3 has 11 amino acids. Here the CDR3 reads CAWGDRPEQYF. CDR3 coding DNA: TGTGCCTGGGGAGACAGACCCGAGCAGTACTTC.

This clone came up once. The chain combines TRBV6-2 or TRBV6-3 with TRBJ2-5; 7 bases are shared with TRBD2. With V trimmed by 5 bases and J by 0 bases, 6 bases remained unmatched. CDR3 length equals 15 residues. The germline CDR1 and CDR2 sequences are MNHEY and SVGEGT. The CDR3 sequence is CASSPLAAYQETQYF. Written as DNA, the CDR3 is TGTGCCAGCAGTCCCCTAGCGGCGTACCAAGAGACCCAGTACTTC.

In its sample, this clone was seen once. The rearrangement links TRBV7-9 to TRBJ1-2; TRBD1 agrees at 9 bases. V shed 0 bases, J shed 0 bases, and the junction held 8 bases outside the gene matches. This CDR3 is built from 18 residues. Germline-derived CDR1 and CDR2 are SEHNR and FQNEAQ (reference sequence). The CDR3 sequence is CASSLALTGGIANYGYTF. The CDR3 bases are TGTGCCAGCAGCTTAGCGTTAACAGGGGGCATAGCTAACTATGGCTACACCTTC.

The gene calls are TRBV2 and TRBJ2-7; D is unclear. The CDR3 runs to 11 residues. Looked up from germline, CDR1 is SNHLY and CDR2 is FYNNEI. V was trimmed by 8 bases and J by 3 bases, leaving 8 bases between them. This CDR3 reads CASETLYEQYF. The CDR3 DNA reads as TGTGCCAGCGAAACCCTCTACGAGCAGTACTTC.

The rearrangement joins TRBV30 to TRBJ2-7; D may be TRBD1 or TRBD2 (5 bases each). There are 13 residues in the CDR3. V lost 0 bases and J lost 0, with 6 bases in between. Germline loops: CDR1 GTSNPN, CDR2 SVGIG (reference sequence). In DNA, the CDR3 is TGTGCCTGGAGTGTTGGGGGCTCCTACGAGCAGTACTTC. Amino acid sequence: CAWSVGGSYEQYF.

This chain uses TRBV10-3 with TRBJ2-5, with D perhaps TRBD2 (5 bases). Germline-derived CDR1 and CDR2 are ENHRY and SYGVKD. The V end was cut by 5 bases, the J end by 1 base, with 14 bases between. This CDR3 region has 15 residues. CDR3 sequence (DNA): TGTGCCATCAGTCCCAACGACGGGGTCCAAGAGACCCAGTACTTC. Translating gives CAISPNDGVQETQYF.

The V call is TRBV18, the J call TRBJ2-1, with D tentatively TRBD2 (7 bases). The CDR3 sequence is 16 residues long. Germline-derived CDR1 and CDR2 are KGHSH and LQKENI. With 6 bases removed from V and 1 base from J, the gap between germline ends came to 16 bases. The CDR3 DNA reads TGTGCCAGCTCGCTCCGGGGGGCTTGGTCCTACAATGAGCAGTTCTTC. Encoded protein: CASSLRGAWSYNEQFF.

The gene calls are TRBV14 and TRBJ1-1; D perhaps matches TRBD1 (5 bases). Germline V CDR1 and CDR2: SGHDN, FVKESK. Trimming left V 1 base short and J 0 bases short, with 9 bases between. The CDR3 has 15 amino acids. CDR3 sequence: CASSQAQDMNTEAFF. DNA of the CDR3: TGTGCCAGCAGCCAAGCTCAGGACATGAACACTGAAGCTTTCTTT. The full variable domain, its missing parts supplied by reference TRBV14 and TRBJ1-1, is EAGVTQFPSHSVIEKGQTVTLRCDPISGHDNLYWYRRVMGKEIKFLLHFVKESKQDESGMPNNRFLAERTGGTYSTLKVQPAELEDSGVYFCASSQAQDMNTEAFFGQGTRLTVV.

The chain couples TRBV24-1 to TRBJ2-3; 12 nucleotides align to TRBD1. The CDR3 runs to 17 residues. V trimming: 9 bases; J trimming: 4 bases; junction bases outside the gene matches: 13. From germline, CDR1 is KGHDR and CDR2 SFDVKD. The CDR3 loop reads CATPGQGAAGGSDTQYF. In DNA, the CDR3 is TGTGCCACCCCGGGACAGGGGGCGGCGGGAGGGTCAGATACGCAGTATTTT.

CDR3 in DNA: TGTGCCAGTAGTTCAAGGGGCTCTGGAAACACCATATATTTT. Protein: CASSSRGSGNTIYF. The chain has TRBV19 and TRBJ1-3, with a tentative D call TRBD1 (5 bases). V was cut by 5 bases and J by 0 bases, with 8 bases left in between. Per germline, CDR1 LNHDA and CDR2 SQIVND (reference sequence). CDR3 size: 14 residues. Based on the CDR3 plus reference TRBV19 and TRBJ1-3, the full variable domain is DGGITQSPKYLFRKEGQNVTLSCEQNLNHDAMYWYRQDPGQGLRLIYYSQIVNDFQKGDIAEGYSVSREKKESFPLTVTSAQKNPTAFYLCASSSRGSGNTIYFGEGSWLTVV.

The chain uses TRBV29-1 and TRBJ2-7, with a tentative D call TRBD1 (5 bases). The V gene lost 6 bases and the J gene lost 6 bases, with 21 bases spanning the gap. The CDR3 length is 14 residues. From germline, CDR1 is SQVTM and CDR2 ANQGSEA. CDR3 sequence reads: CSVATLMGPGEQYF. The CDR3 nucleotides read TGCAGCGTCGCTACGCTGATGGGGCCAGGCGAGCAGTACTTC.

The CDR3 nucleotides are TGTGCCAGCAGCAGACCGGGACAGGGGAGCTCCTATGGCTACACCTTC. Amino acid sequence: CASSRPGQGSSYGYTF. The V gene is TRBV7-9, the J gene TRBJ1-2; TRBD1 aligns across 10 bases. J gave up 4 bases and V 5 bases, and 10 bases lay outside the gene matches. CDR1 is SEHNR and CDR2 is FQNEAQ in the germline V gene (reference sequence). The CDR3 totals 16 residues.

In regard to this clone: A junction end diverges from the germline sequence, so it may reflect a read error. This chain connects TRBV7-9 to TRBJ2-3, with TRBD1 matching over 7 bases. The CDR3 spans 12 residues. Germline loops: CDR1 SEHNR, CDR2 FQNEAQ (reference sequence). The CDR3 sequence is CASSLTGTASFF. In nucleotides, the CDR3 is TGTGCCAGCAGCTTAACCGGGACAGCAAGCTTTTTT.

The chain employs TRBV27 and TRBJ2-2; D may correspond to TRBD1 or TRBD2 (7 bases each). Deletions cut 5 bases from V and 4 bases from J, with 17 bases between. CDR1 is MNHEY, CDR2 SMNVEV, per germline (reference sequence). The CDR3 has 16 residues. The CDR3 reads CASSGPAGQITGELFF. CDR3 coding DNA: TGTGCCAGCAGTGGCCCAGCGGGACAGATCACCGGGGAGCTGTTTTTT.

The rearrangement joins TRBV11-3 to TRBJ2-2, with a possible D match to TRBD1 (6 bases). The CDR3 runs 16 residues. V lost 3 bases to trimming and J lost 1 base, with 12 bases between them. Germline CDR1 and CDR2: SGHNT and YENEEA. In DNA form, the CDR3 reads TGTGCCAGCAGCTTCTCCTCACAGGGGAACACCGGGGAGCTGTTTTTT. Translation gives CASSFSSQGNTGELFF.

V gene TRBV7-8 combines with J gene TRBJ2-7; D is perhaps TRBD2 (6 bases). Trimming removed 1 base from V and 3 bases from J, with 13 bases in between. The CDR3 length is 15 residues. Per germline, CDR1 SGHVS and CDR2 FQNEAQ. CDR3 residues: CASSLESSGNYEQYF. CDR3 nucleotides: TGTGCCAGCAGCTTAGAGAGTAGCGGAAACTACGAGCAGTACTTC.

The chain combines TRBV7-2 with TRBJ2-7; no clear D. Trimming removed 3 bases from V and 4 bases from J, with 1 base in between. CDR3 length equals 10 residues. Germline-derived CDR1 and CDR2 are SGHTA and FQGNSA. The CDR3 reads CASSLYEQYF. The DNA for the CDR3 is TGTGCCAGCAGCTTGTACGAGCAGTACTTC.

This clone has a single count. J is TRBJ1-2 and V is TRBV19; no firm D call. This CDR3 comprises 14 residues. V gave up 3 bases and J gave up 2 bases, with 10 bases separating them. Per the germline V gene, CDR1 is LNHDA and CDR2 is SQIVND (reference sequence). Here the CDR3 DNA reads TGTGCCAGTAGTATTCGGATAGGGAACTATGGCTACACCTTC. Translating gives CASSIRIGNYGYTF.

The chain uses TRBV11-3 and TRBJ2-5, with 9 bases lining up with TRBD2. The CDR3 length is 16 residues. The ends lost 5 bases at V and 2 bases at J; junction bases unmatched: 9. Germline-derived CDR1 and CDR2 are SGHNT and YENEEA. CDR3 sequence: CASSQWASGIQETQYF. The CDR3 DNA reads TGTGCCAGCAGCCAATGGGCTAGCGGGATACAAGAGACCCAGTACTTC.

The chain has TRBV6-1 and TRBJ2-7; TRBD1 matches 7 bases. Trimming cost V 2 bases and J 3 bases; bases outside gene matches: 4. Germline CDR1 MNHNS, CDR2 SASEGT. The CDR3 consists of 14 residues. Written as DNA, the CDR3 is TGTGCCAGCAGTGAACGGGGACAGATCTACGAGCAGTACTTC. Its translation is CASSERGQIYEQYF.